This TCR beta chain was recorded in a study of blood T cells in healthy people across ages. The authors drew approximately 9 milliliters of peripheral blood from each donor. Researchers report isolating at least 6 million PBMCs per sample. Together with a sample-barcoded 5' primer, a J-beta primer mix was included in a second PCR lasting roughly 6 to 12 cycles. TCRdb analysed the 5' RACE reads with MiXCR anew, one entry per CDR3 protein. This sample yields just over 1 million distinct CDR3 sequences, of which 35% to 50% are seen a single time; 15% to 20% belongs to the top ten. CDR3 length equals 14 residues. Germline-derived CDR1 and CDR2 are KGHSH and LQKENI. The V gene lost 2 bases and the J gene lost 6 bases, with 12 bases spanning the gap.

This rearrangement joins TRBV18 to TRBJ2-3; D unresolved. This clonotype was sampled from a woman aged 60 to 75 in good health. The sequenced sample consisted of blood. CDR3 region: CASSPGKGSDTQYF. The CDR3 DNA sequence: TGTGCCAGCTCACCAGGGAAAGGGTCGGATACGCAGTATTTT.